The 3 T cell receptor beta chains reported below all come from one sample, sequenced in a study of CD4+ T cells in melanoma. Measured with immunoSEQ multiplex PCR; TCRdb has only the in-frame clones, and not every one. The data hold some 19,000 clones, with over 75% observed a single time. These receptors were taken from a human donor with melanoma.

The CDR3 DNA sequence: TGTGCCAGCTCACCGCTACAGGGGGCTCACGAGCAGTACTTC. Translated: CASSPLQGAHEQYF. The rearrangement uses TRBV18 and TRBJ2-5; 9 bases fit TRBD1. The better agreement between TRBJ2-7 and the DNA end casts doubt on the J call. This CDR3 has 14 amino acids. The germline V gene has CDR1 KGHSH and CDR2 LQKENI.

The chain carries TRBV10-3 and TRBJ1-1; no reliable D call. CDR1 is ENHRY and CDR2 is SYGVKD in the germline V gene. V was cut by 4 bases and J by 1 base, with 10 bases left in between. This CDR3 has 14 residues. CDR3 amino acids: CAISGWGGNTEAFF. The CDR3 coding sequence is TGTGCCATCAGTGGGTGGGGTGGGAACACTGAAGCTTTCTTT.

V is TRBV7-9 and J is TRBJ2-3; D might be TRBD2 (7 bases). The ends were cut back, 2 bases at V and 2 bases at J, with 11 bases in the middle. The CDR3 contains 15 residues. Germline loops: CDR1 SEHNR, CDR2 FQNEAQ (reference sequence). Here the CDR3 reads CASSLTGGPTDTQYF. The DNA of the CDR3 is TGTGCCAGCAGCTTAACCGGGGGGCCCACAGATACGCAGTATTTT.